Listed here are 27 T cell receptor beta chains from one sample, sequenced in a study of cytomegalovirus exposure and HLA in healthy donors. The PCR ran on 60 Vbeta and 13 Jbeta primers. The table came from immunoSEQ multiplex PCR; TCRdb's copy has only in-frame clones and leaves some out. The table has tens of thousands of clones, roughly 76% seen once. What was sequenced was PBMCs. Receptors were obtained from a man aged 18 to 30 in good health and CMV-seronegative.

This chain joins TRBV30 and TRBJ2-5, with 7 bases lining up with TRBD1. The DNA end lines up better with TRBJ2-7; the J call may be wrong. This CDR3 has 13 amino acids. Germline V gene lookup returns CDR1 GTSNPN and CDR2 SVGIG (reference sequence). CDR3 protein: CAWSRGLSYEQYF. As DNA, the CDR3 is TGTGCCTGGAGTAGGGGGCTTTCCTACGAGCAGTACTTC.

The V and J genes are TRBV7-6 and TRBJ2-7, with TRBD2 matching 12 bases. This CDR3 contains 18 residues. V shed 7 bases and J 2 bases; nucleotides not matched to a gene: 15. Germline V lookup: CDR1 SGHVS, CDR2 FNYEAQ. The CDR3 nucleotides read TGTGCCAGCACCCCTGGGCTAGCGGGGGGGACTGTAACCTACGAGCAGTACTTC. It specifies CASTPGLAGGTVTYEQYF.

This clone was recorded only once. V gene TRBV10-3 combines with J gene TRBJ1-3; the D gene is possibly TRBD1 (5 bases). The CDR3 length is 16 residues. V was cut by 3 bases and J by 0 bases, with 12 bases left in between. Germline V gives CDR1 ENHRY, CDR2 SYGVKD. The CDR3 bases are TGTGCCATCAGTGATCGGGGGTCTTCCTCTGGAAACACCATATATTTT. Translated, it gives CAISDRGSSSGNTIYF.

This clone was recorded only once. The chain is built from TRBV5-1 and TRBJ2-3; the D is unclear. Deletions cut 0 bases from V and 7 bases from J, with 3 bases between. The CDR3 consists of 11 residues. CDR1 and CDR2 from the germline V gene are SGHRS and YFSETQ. As DNA, the CDR3 is TGCGCCAGCAGCTTGGTAAATACGCAGTATTTT. It codes for CASSLVNTQYF.

The chain couples TRBV6-1 to TRBJ1-3, with 7 bases identical to TRBD1. CDR3 length equals 13 residues. Germline lookup yields CDR1 MNHNS and CDR2 SASEGT. The V and J ends lost 9 bases and 1 base, in that order; junction bases with no gene match: 3. CDR3 region: CASNRGSGNTIYF. CDR3 DNA: TGTGCCAGTAACAGGGGATCTGGAAACACCATATATTTT.

In this sample, this clone turned up a few times. The gene calls are TRBV4-3 and TRBJ1-4; possibly TRBD1 for D (5 bases). The ends were cut back, 0 bases at V and 5 bases at J, with 13 bases in the middle. The germline V gene encodes CDR1 LGHNA and CDR2 YSLEER. The CDR3 length is 16 residues. In DNA form, the CDR3 reads TGCGCCAGCAGCCAAGATCAAGGACACGGGAATGAAAAACTGTTTTTT. Amino acids: CASSQDQGHGNEKLFF.

This CDR3 reads CAIRETGGSHEQYF. The CDR3 DNA follows: TGTGCCATCAGGGAAACAGGGGGGTCCCACGAGCAGTACTTC. The rearrangement links TRBV10-3 to TRBJ2-7; 8 bases line up with TRBD1. The CDR3 is 14 residues long. Losses at the gene ends were 6 bases for V and 5 bases for J; bases not matched to a gene: 9. Germline CDR1 reads ENHRY; CDR2 reads SYGVKD.

This clone was detected once. This chain uses TRBV9 with TRBJ2-2, with 9 bases that match TRBD2. Germline V CDR1 and CDR2: SGDLS, YYNGEE. This CDR3 has 19 residues. Germline trimming cut 4 bases from V and 0 bases from J; bases unmatched to any gene: 13. The chain's CDR3 is CASSPRPSAGGPNTGELFF. The CDR3 DNA follows: TGTGCCAGCAGCCCCCGCCCTTCAGCGGGGGGACCGAACACCGGGGAGCTGTTTTTT.

The sample holds a few counts of this clone. This chain connects TRBV5-1 to TRBJ2-1, with 8 bases aligning to TRBD2. J was trimmed by 5 bases and V by 4 bases; bases with no gene match: 5. The germline gives CDR1 SGHRS, CDR2 YFSETQ. The CDR3 runs 14 residues. CDR3 coding DNA: TGCGCCAGCAGCAGGGCGGGGGGCCACAATGAGCAGTTCTTC. This gives the protein CASSRAGGHNEQFF.

J is TRBJ2-6 and V is TRBV5-1; a weak D match, TRBD2 (5 bases). The CDR3 loop spans 17 amino acids. Germline CDR1 reads SGHRS; CDR2 reads YFSETQ. Deletions cut 0 bases from V and 2 bases from J, with 12 bases between. The CDR3 nucleotides read TGCGCCAGCAGCTTGGTATTCGAGGGAACTGGGGCCAACGTCCTGACTTTC. Amino acids: CASSLVFEGTGANVLTF.

This chain connects TRBV28 to TRBJ2-2; possible D gene TRBD2, 7 bases. The CDR3 contains 17 residues. Germline loops: CDR1 MDHEN, CDR2 SYDVKM. Trimming left V 1 base short and J 7 bases short, with 19 bases between. Written as DNA, the CDR3 is TGTGCCAGCAGTTTATTGGAGGCGGGGGCCCCGGGCGGGGAGCTGTTTTTT. Translating it yields CASSLLEAGAPGGELFF.

This clone was found a few times. The chain is built from TRBV9 and TRBJ2-7; 10 nucleotides agree with TRBD2. Losses at the gene ends were 2 bases for V and 7 bases for J; bases not matched to a gene: 6. Per the germline V gene, CDR1 is SGDLS and CDR2 is YYNGEE. This CDR3 is built from 14 residues. The CDR3 loop is CASSVLAGAREQYV. CDR3 nucleotides: TGTGCCAGCAGCGTTCTAGCGGGGGCGAGGGAGCAGTACGTC.

The chain couples TRBV10-3 to TRBJ1-1, with 8 bases lining up with TRBD1. This CDR3 region has 16 residues. Trimming cost V 0 bases and J 6 bases; bases outside gene matches: 9. In germline, CDR1 is ENHRY, CDR2 SYGVKD. The CDR3 loop reads CAISESRGRGRSEAFF. The CDR3, as DNA: TGTGCCATCAGTGAGTCGAGGGGCAGGGGGCGATCTGAAGCTTTCTTT.

The chain links TRBV19 to TRBJ2-3; D perhaps matches TRBD2 (6 bases). The CDR3 extends over 14 amino acids. CDR1 and CDR2 from the germline V gene are LNHDA and SQIVND (reference sequence). Trimming pared 8 bases from V and 5 bases from J, leaving 17 bases between. Here the CDR3 reads CASQVTGVGDTQYF. The CDR3 coding sequence is TGTGCCAGTCAGGTGACGGGGGTTGGAGATACGCAGTATTTT.

V usage is TRBV2 and J usage is TRBJ2-6, with unresolved D. V was cut by 3 bases and J by 4 bases, with 10 bases left in between. CDR1 and CDR2 from the germline V gene are SNHLY and FYNNEI. This CDR3 is built from 15 residues. CDR3 DNA sequence: TGTGCCAGCAGTGATCCGGTCTCCGGGGCCAACGTCCTGACTTTC. Protein product: CASSDPVSGANVLTF.

The gene calls are TRBV11-2 and TRBJ2-5, with 8 bases aligning to TRBD1. Judging by the DNA end, TRBJ2-7 fits better; the J call may be wrong. Germline V gene lookup returns CDR1 SGHAT and CDR2 FQNNGV. The CDR3 runs 14 residues. The CDR3 here is CASSPGGSHSEQYF. The CDR3 nucleotides are TGTGCCAGCAGCCCAGGGGGCTCACACTCCGAGCAGTACTTC.

V is TRBV27 and J is TRBJ2-5; 7 nucleotides match TRBD1. The CDR3 length is 15 residues. The germline gives CDR1 MNHEY, CDR2 SMNVEV (reference sequence). V lost 6 bases to trimming and J lost 2 bases; unmatched junction nucleotides: 9. DNA for the CDR3: TGTGCCAGCAGCGACCTGACAGGGCTACAAGAGACCCAGTACTTC. Its translation: CASSDLTGLQETQYF.

The rearrangement links TRBV7-9 to TRBJ1-3; maybe TRBD1 (5 bases). The CDR3 runs 14 residues. The germline V and J ends were trimmed by 2 bases and 7 bases, with 12 bases remaining between them. Germline CDR1 reads SEHNR; CDR2 reads FQNEAQ (reference sequence). CDR3 bases: TGTGCCAGCAGCTTATCCCAGGGCATGAACACCATATATTTT. Translating gives CASSLSQGMNTIYF. The variable domain in full, with the rest retrieved from reference TRBV7-9 and TRBJ1-3, is DTGVSQNPRHKITKRGQNVTFRCDPISEHNRLYWYRQTLGQGPEFLTYFQNEAQLEKSRLLSDRFSAERPKGSFSTLEIQRTEQGDSAMYLCASSLSQGMNTIYFGEGSWLTVV.

This chain connects TRBV7-7 to TRBJ2-5; 9 bases line up with TRBD1. This CDR3 has 13 amino acids. V shed 5 bases, J shed 4 bases, and the junction held 2 bases outside the gene matches. Germline V lookup: CDR1 SSHAT, CDR2 FNYEAQ (reference sequence). CDR3 region: CASSLTGGETQYF. CDR3 DNA sequence: TGTGCCAGCAGCCTGACAGGGGGAGAGACCCAGTACTTC.

The V and J genes are TRBV2 and TRBJ1-2; 7 bases are shared with TRBD1. The CDR3 totals 13 residues. The ends lost 7 bases at V and 4 bases at J; junction bases unmatched: 6. Germline V gene data show CDR1 as SNHLY and CDR2 as FYNNEI. The CDR3 DNA reads TGTGCCAGCATTCGAGACAGGGCCTATGGCTACACCTTC. It is translated as CASIRDRAYGYTF.

The CDR3 DNA follows: TGTGCCAGCAGTGAACCAGGGATCCCTGGGCAGCCCCAGCATTTT. Translation gives CASSEPGIPGQPQHF. The V and J genes are TRBV6-1 and TRBJ1-5, with a weak D call TRBD1 (5 bases). V lost 2 bases to trimming and J lost 7 bases, with 15 bases between them. CDR3 length: 15 residues. Germline-derived CDR1 and CDR2 are MNHNS and SASEGT.

In this sample, this clone turned up a few times. This sequence joins TRBV5-1 and TRBJ2-1; 7 bases agree with TRBD1. The CDR3 runs 17 residues. Trimming cost V 2 bases and J 5 bases; bases outside gene matches: 13. Germline V CDR1 and CDR2: SGHRS, YFSETQ. CDR3: CASSFTATWTGNNEQFF. The CDR3 coding sequence is TGCGCCAGCAGCTTTACGGCGACCTGGACAGGAAACAATGAGCAGTTCTTC. The full variable domain, rest sourced from reference TRBV5-1 and TRBJ2-1, is KAGVTQTPRYLIKTRGQQVTLSCSPISGHRSVSWYQQTPGQGLQFLFEYFSETQRNKGNFPGRFSGRQFSNSRSEMNVSTLELGDSALYLCASSFTATWTGNNEQFFGPGTRLTVL.

A single count supports this clone. One end of the junction is discordant with germline, which a read error may explain. The chain joins TRBV19 to TRBJ1-5; D is perhaps TRBD1 (6 bases). Germline V CDR1 and CDR2: LNHDA, SQIVND (reference sequence). The CDR3 is 14 residues long. Written as DNA, the CDR3 is TGTGCCAGTAGTTTAGACAGGTTCTATCAGCCCCAGCATTTT. Translation: CASSLDRFYQPQHF.

The chain links TRBV6-1 to TRBJ2-7, with 7 positions matching TRBD1. With 3 bases clipped from V and 4 bases from J, the junction kept 12 bases outside the gene matches. The CDR3 consists of 16 residues. Germline V gives CDR1 MNHNS, CDR2 SASEGT. The CDR3 DNA reads as TGTGCCAGCAGTGAGAGTGTGACAGGGATAAGATACGAGCAGTACTTC. It yields the protein CASSESVTGIRYEQYF.

CDR3 sequence: CASSHRRLAGEYEQYV. As DNA, the CDR3 is TGTGCCAGCAGCCACCGTCGGTTAGCGGGGGAGTACGAGCAGTACGTC. This chain connects TRBV6-6 to TRBJ2-7; 9 positions match TRBD2. Germline lookup yields CDR1 MNHNY and CDR2 SVGAGI (reference sequence). This CDR3 has 16 residues. Trimming took 6 bases from V and 4 from J; bases not matched to a gene: 13.

The rearrangement uses TRBV9 and TRBJ1-1; D is undetermined. Trimming took 0 bases from V and 1 from J, leaving 7 bases between them. In germline, CDR1 is SGDLS, CDR2 YYNGEE. This CDR3 is built from 14 residues. The CDR3 loop reads CASSVGYANTEAFF. The CDR3 DNA follows: TGTGCCAGCAGCGTAGGCTATGCGAACACTGAAGCTTTCTTT.

The CDR3 is CASSINSGDRGNEQFF. In DNA, the CDR3 is TGTGCCAGTAGTATAAATAGTGGGGACAGGGGGAATGAGCAGTTCTTC. The chain links TRBV19 to TRBJ2-1; 11 bases are a match to TRBD1. Germline V CDR1 and CDR2: LNHDA, SQIVND (reference sequence). This CDR3 has 16 amino acids. J lost 7 bases, V lost 2 bases, and 7 bases had no gene match.